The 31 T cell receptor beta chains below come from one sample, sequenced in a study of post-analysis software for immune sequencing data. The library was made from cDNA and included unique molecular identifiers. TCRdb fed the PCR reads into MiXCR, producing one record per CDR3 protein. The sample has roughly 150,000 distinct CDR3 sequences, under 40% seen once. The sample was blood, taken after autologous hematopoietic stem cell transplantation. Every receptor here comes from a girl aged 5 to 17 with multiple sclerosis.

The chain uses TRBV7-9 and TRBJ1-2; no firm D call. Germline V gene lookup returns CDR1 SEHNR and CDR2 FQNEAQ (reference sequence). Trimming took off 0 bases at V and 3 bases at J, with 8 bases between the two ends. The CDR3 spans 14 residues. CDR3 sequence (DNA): TGTGCCAGCAGCTTAGCCGGCACCTACTATGGCTACACCTTC. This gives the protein CASSLAGTYYGYTF.

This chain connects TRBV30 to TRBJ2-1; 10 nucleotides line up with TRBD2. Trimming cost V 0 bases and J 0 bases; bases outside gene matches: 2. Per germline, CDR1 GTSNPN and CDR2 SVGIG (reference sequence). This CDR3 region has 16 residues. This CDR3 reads CAWSVPSGSSYNEQFF. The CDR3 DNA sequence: TGTGCCTGGAGTGTACCTAGCGGGAGCTCCTACAATGAGCAGTTCTTC.

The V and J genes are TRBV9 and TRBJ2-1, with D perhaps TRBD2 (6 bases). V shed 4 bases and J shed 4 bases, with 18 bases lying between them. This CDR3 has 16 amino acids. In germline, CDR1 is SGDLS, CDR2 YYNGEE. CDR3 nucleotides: TGTGCCAGCAGCCCCCCAGGAGGGGTCAATTACAATGAGCAGTTCTTC. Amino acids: CASSPPGGVNYNEQFF.

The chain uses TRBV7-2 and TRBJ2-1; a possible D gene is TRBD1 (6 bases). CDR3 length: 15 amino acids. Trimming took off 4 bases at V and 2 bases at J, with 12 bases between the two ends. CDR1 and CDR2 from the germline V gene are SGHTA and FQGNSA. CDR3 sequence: CASSYTGTTYNEQFF. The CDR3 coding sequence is TGTGCCAGCAGCTATACCGGGACAACCTACAATGAGCAGTTCTTC.

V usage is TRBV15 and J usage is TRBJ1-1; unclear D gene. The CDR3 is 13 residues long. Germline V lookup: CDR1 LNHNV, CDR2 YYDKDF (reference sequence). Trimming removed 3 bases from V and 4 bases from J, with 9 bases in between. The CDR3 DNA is TGTGCCACCAGCAGGGGAGAGCCCACTGAAGCTTTCTTT. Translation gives CATSRGEPTEAFF.

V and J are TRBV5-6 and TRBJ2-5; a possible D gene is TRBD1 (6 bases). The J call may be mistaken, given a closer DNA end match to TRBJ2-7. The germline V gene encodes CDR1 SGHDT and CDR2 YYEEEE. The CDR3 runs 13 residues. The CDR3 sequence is CASSQGRSSEQYF. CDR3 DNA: TGTGCCAGCAGCCAGGGGCGCTCAAGCGAGCAGTACTTC.

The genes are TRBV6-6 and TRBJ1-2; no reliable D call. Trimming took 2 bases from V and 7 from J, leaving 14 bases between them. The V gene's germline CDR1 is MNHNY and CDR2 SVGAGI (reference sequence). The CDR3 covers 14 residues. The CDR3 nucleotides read TGTGCCAGCAGTTACCGAGGACCTGATGGTGGCTACACCTTC. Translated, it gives CASSYRGPDGGYTF.

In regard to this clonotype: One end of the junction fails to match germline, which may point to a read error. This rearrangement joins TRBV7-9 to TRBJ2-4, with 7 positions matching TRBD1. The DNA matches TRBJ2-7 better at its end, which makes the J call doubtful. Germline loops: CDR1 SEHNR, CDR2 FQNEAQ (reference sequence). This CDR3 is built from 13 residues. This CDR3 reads CTSSLGTVYEQYF. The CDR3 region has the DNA TGTACCAGCAGCCTCGGGACAGTCTACGAGCAGTACTTC.

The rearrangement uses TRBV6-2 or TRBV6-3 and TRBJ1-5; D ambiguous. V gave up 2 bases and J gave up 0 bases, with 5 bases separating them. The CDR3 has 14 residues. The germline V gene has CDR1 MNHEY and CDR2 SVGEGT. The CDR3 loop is CASSYVYSNQPQHF. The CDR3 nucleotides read TGTGCCAGCAGTTACGTATATAGCAATCAGCCCCAGCATTTT.

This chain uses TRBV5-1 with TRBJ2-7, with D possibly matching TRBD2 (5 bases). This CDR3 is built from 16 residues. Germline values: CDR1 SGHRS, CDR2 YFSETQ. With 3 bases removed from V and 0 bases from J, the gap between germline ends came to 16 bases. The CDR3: CASSWNAGLSSYEQYF. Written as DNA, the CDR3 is TGCGCCAGCAGCTGGAACGCAGGACTGAGCTCCTACGAGCAGTACTTC. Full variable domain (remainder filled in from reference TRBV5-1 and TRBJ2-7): KAGVTQTPRYLIKTRGQQVTLSCSPISGHRSVSWYQQTPGQGLQFLFEYFSETQRNKGNFPGRFSGRQFSNSRSEMNVSTLELGDSALYLCASSWNAGLSSYEQYFGPGTRLTVT.

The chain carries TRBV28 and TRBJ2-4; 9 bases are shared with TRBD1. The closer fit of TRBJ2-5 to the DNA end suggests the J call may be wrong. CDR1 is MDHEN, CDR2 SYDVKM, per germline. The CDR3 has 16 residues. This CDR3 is CASRRGTGPFQETQYF. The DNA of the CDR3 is TGTGCCAGCAGGAGGGGGACAGGGCCCTTCCAAGAGACCCAGTACTTC.

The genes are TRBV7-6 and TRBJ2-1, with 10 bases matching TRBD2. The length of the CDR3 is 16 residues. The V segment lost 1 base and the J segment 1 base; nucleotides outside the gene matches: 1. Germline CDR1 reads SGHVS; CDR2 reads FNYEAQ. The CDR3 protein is CASSLVLAGSYNEQFF. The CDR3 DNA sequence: TGTGCCAGCAGCTTAGTACTAGCGGGGTCCTACAATGAGCAGTTCTTC.

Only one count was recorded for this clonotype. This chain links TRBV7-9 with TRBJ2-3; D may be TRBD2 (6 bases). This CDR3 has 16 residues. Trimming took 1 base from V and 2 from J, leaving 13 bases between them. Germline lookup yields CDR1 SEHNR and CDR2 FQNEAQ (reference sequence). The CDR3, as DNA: TGTGCCAGCAGCTTAGTTCGGCGGGGTCTCACAGATACGCAGTATTTT. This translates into CASSLVRRGLTDTQYF.

CDR3 DNA sequence: TGTGCCAGCACCACCTATGAGGGCGAGCAGTACTTC. Amino acid sequence: CASTTYEGEQYF. This rearrangement joins TRBV6-1 to TRBJ2-5, with D possibly being TRBD2 (5 bases). The last part of the DNA fits TRBJ2-7 better; the J call may be wrong. CDR3 length: 12 amino acids. CDR1 is MNHNS, CDR2 SASEGT, per germline.

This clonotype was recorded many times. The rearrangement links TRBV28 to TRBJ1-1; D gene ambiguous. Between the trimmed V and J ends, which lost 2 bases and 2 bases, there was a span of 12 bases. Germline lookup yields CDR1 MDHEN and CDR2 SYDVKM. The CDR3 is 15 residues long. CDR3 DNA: TGTGCCAGCAGTTTAGGGTACAGTGGAAACACTGAAGCTTTCTTT. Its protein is CASSLGYSGNTEAFF.

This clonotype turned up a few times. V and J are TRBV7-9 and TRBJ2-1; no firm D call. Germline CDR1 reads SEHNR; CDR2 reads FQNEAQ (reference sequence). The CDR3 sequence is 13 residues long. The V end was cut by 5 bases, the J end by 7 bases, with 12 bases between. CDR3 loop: CASSPQSRNEQFF. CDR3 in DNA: TGTGCCAGCAGCCCACAGTCCAGGAATGAGCAGTTCTTC.

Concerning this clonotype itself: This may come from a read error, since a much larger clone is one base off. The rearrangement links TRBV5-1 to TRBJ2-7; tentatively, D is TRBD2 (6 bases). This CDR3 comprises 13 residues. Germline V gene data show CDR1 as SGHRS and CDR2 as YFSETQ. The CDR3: CASSLGGNYGQYF. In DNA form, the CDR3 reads TGCGCCAGCAGCTTGGGCGGGAACTACGGGCAGTACTTC.

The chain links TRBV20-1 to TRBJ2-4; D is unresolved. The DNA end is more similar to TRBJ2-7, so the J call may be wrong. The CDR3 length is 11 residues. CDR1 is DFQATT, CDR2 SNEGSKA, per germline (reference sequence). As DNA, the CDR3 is TGCAGTGCTAGTAAGAGTTACGAGCAGTACTTC. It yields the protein CSASKSYEQYF.

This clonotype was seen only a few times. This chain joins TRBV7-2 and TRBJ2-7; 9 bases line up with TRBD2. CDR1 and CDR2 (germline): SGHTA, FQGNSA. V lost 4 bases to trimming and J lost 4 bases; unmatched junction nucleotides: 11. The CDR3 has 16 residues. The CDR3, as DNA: TGTGCCAGCAGCTCGGCCCCCTGGACTAGCGAATACGAGCAGTACTTC. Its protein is CASSSAPWTSEYEQYF. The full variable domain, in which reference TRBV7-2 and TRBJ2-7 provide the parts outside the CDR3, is GAGVSQSPSNKVTEKGKDVELRCDPISGHTALYWYRQSLGQGLEFLIYFQGNSAPDKSGLPSDRFSAERTGGSVSTLTIQRTQQEDSAVYLCASSSAPWTSEYEQYFGPGTRLTVT.

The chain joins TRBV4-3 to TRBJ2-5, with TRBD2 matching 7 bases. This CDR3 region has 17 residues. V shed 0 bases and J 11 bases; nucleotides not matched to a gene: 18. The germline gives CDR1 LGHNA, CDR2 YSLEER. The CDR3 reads CASSQDLAGVSLNEQYF. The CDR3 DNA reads TGCGCCAGCAGCCAAGATCTCGCGGGAGTATCTCTCAATGAGCAGTACTTC.

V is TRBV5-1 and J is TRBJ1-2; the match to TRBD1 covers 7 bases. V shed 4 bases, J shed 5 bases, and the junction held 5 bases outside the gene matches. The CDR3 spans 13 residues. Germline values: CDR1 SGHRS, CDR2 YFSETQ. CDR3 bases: TGCGCCAGCAGCCTGAAGACAGGGTATGGCTACACCTTC. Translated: CASSLKTGYGYTF.

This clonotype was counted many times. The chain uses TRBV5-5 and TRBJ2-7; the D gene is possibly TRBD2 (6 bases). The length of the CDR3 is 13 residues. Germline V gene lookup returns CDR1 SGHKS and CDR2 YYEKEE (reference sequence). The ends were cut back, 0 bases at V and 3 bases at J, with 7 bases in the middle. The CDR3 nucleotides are TGTGCCAGCAGCTTGGAGCGGGTCTACGAGCAGTACTTC. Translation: CASSLERVYEQYF.

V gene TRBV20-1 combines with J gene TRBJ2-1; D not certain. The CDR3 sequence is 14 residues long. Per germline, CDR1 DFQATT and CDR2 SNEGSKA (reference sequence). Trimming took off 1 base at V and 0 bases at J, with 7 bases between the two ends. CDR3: CSARVLDSYNEQFF. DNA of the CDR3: TGCAGTGCTAGAGTGTTAGACTCCTACAATGAGCAGTTCTTC.

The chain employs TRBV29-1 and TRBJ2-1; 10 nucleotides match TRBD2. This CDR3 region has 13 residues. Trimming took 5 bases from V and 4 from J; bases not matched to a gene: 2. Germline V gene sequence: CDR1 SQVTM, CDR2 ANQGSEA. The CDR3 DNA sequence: TGCAGCGTTTCTAGCGGGGGATACAATGAGCAGTTCTTC. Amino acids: CSVSSGGYNEQFF.

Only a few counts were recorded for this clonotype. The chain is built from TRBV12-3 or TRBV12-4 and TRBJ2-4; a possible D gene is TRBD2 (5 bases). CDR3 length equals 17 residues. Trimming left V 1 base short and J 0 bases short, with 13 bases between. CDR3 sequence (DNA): TGTGCCAGCAGTTTAGTGAGGGTGGCGGGAGCCAAAAACATTCAGTACTTC. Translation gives CASSLVRVAGAKNIQYF.

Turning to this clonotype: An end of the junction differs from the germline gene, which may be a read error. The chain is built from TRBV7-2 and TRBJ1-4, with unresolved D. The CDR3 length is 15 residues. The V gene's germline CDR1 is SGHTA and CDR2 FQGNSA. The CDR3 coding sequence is TGTGCCAGCACCGCCGGCTCGGGTATTTTTGAAAAACGGTTTTTT. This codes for CASTAGSGIFEKRFF.

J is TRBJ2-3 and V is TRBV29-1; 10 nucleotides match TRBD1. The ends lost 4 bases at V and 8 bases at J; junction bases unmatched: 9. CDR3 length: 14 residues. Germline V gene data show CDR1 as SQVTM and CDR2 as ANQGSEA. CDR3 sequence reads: CSVAGQGVVGTQYF. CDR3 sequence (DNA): TGCAGCGTTGCCGGACAGGGGGTTGTTGGTACGCAGTATTTT.

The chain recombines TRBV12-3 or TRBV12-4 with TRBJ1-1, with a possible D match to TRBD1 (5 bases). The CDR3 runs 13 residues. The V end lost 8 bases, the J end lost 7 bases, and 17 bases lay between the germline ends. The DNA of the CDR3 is TGTGCCAGCTCCGTCGGGACCGCTTTTGAAGCTTTCTTT. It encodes CASSVGTAFEAFF.

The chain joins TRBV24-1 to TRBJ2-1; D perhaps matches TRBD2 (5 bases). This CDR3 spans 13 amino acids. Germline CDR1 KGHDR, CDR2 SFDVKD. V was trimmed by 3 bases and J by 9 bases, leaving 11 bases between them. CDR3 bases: TGTGCCACCAGTGATCGGGGTCTTGGTGAGCAGTTCTTC. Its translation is CATSDRGLGEQFF.

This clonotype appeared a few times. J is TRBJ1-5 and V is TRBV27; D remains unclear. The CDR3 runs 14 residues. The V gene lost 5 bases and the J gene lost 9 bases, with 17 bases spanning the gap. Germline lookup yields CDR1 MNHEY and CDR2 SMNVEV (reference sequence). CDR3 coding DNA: TGTGCCAGCAGTGAGGGTCCGGGGATAATGCCCCAGCATTTT. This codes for CASSEGPGIMPQHF.

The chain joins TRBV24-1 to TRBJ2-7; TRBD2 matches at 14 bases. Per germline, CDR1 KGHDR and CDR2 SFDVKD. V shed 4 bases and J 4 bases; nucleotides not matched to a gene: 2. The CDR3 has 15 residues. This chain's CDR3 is CATSEGLAGVYEQYF. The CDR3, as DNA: TGTGCCACCAGTGAGGGACTAGCGGGAGTGTACGAGCAGTACTTC.